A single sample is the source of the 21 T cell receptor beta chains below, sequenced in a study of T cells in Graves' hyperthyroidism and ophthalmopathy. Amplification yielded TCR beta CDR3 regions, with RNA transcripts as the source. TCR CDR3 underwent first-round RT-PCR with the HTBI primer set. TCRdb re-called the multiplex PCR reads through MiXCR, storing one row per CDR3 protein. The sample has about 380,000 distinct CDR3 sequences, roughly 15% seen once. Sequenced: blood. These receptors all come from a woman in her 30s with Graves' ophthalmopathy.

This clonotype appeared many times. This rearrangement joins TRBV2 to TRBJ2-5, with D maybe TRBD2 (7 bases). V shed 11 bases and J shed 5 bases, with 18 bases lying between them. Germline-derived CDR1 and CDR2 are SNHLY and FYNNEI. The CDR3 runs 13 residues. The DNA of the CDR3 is TGTGCCCAAGGGCGGGGGCCGGGGGAGACCCAGTACTTC. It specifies CAQGRGPGETQYF.

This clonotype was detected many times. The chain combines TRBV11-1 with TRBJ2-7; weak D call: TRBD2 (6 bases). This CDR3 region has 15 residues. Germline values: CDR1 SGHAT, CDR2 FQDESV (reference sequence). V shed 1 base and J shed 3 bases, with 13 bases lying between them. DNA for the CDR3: TGTGCCAGCAGCTTAGTGGGACTGACGATCTACGAGCAGTACTTC. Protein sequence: CASSLVGLTIYEQYF.

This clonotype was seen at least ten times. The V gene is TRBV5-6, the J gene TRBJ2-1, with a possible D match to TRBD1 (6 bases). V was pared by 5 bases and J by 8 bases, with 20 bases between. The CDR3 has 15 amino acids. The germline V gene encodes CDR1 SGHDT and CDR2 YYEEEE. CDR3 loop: CASSQPGQVAYEQFF. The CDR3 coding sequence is TGTGCCAGCAGTCAGCCGGGACAAGTTGCCTATGAGCAGTTCTTC.

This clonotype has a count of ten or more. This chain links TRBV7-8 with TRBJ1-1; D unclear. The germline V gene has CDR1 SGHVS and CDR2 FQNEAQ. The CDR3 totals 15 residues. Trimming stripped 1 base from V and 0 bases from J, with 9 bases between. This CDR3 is CASSLVSPVNTEAFF. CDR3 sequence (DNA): TGTGCCAGCAGCTTAGTAAGTCCAGTGAACACTGAAGCTTTCTTT.

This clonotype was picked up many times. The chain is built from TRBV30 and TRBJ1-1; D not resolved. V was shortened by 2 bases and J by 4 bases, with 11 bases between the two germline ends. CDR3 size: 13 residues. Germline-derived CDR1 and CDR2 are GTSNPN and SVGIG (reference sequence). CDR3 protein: CAWSPLSGTEAFF. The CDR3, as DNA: TGTGCCTGGAGTCCATTGTCGGGCACTGAAGCTTTCTTT.

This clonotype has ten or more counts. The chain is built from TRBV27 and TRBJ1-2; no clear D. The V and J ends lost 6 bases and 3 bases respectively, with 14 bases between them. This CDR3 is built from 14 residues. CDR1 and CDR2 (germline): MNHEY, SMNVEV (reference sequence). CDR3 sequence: CASSSTGVDYGYTF. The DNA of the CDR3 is TGTGCCAGCAGCTCGACGGGCGTTGACTATGGCTACACCTTC.

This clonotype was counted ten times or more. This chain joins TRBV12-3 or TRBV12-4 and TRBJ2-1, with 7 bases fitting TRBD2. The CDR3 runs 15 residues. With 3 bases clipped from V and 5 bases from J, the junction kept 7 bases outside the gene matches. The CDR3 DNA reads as TGTGCCAGCAGTTTCCGGGGGGTAGGTAACAATGAGCAGTTCTTC. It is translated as CASSFRGVGNNEQFF.

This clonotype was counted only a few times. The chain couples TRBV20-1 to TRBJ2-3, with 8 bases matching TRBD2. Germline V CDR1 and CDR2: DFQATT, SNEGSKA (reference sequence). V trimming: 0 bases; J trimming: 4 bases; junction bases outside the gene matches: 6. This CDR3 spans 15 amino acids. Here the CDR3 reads CSARDHGREADTQYF. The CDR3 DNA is TGCAGTGCTAGAGATCATGGGCGGGAGGCAGATACGCAGTATTTT.

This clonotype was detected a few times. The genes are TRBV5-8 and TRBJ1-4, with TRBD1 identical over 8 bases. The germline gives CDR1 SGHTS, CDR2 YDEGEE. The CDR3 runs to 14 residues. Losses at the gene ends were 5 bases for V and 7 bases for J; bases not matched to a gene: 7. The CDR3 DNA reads TGTGCCAGCAGTTCAGACAGGGGAGTTGAAAAACTGTTTTTT. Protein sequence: CASSSDRGVEKLFF.

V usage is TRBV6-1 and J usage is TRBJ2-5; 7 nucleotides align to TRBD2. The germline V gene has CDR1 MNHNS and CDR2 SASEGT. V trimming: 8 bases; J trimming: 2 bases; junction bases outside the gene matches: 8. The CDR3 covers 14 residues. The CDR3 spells CASDRAGLQETQYF. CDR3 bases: TGTGCCAGCGATCGAGCGGGGCTTCAAGAGACCCAGTACTTC.

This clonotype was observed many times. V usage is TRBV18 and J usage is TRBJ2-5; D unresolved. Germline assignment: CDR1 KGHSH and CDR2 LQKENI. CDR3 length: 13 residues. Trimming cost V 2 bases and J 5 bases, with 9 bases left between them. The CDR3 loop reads CASSPGLEETQYF. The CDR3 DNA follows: TGTGCCAGCTCACCAGGTTTGGAGGAGACCCAGTACTTC.

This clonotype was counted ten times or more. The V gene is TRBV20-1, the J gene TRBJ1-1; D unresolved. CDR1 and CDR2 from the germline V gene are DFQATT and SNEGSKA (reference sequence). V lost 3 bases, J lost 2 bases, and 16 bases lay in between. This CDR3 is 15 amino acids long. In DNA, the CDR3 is TGCAGTGCTAGTTTGGTGATCCCCCAAAACACTGAAGCTTTCTTT. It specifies CSASLVIPQNTEAFF.

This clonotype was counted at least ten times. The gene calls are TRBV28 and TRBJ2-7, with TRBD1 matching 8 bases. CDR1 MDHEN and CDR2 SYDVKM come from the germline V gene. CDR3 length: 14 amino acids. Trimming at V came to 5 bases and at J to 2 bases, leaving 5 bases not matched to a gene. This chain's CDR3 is CASSPRTGTYEQYF. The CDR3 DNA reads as TGTGCCAGCAGTCCTCGGACAGGGACCTACGAGCAGTACTTC.

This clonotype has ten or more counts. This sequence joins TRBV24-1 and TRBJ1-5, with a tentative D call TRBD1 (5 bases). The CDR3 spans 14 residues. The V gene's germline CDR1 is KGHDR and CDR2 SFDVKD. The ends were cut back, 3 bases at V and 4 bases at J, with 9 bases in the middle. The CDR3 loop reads CATSDHYRNQPQHF. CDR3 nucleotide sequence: TGTGCCACCAGTGATCATTACAGGAATCAGCCCCAGCATTTT.

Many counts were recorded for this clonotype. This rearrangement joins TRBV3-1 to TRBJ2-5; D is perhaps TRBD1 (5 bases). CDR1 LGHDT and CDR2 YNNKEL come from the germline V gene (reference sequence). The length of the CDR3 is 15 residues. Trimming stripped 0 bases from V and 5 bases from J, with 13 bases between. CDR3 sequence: CASSQEWQGLETQYF. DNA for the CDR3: TGTGCCAGCAGCCAAGAGTGGCAGGGCCTTGAGACCCAGTACTTC.

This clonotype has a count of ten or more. The CDR3 DNA is TGCAGTGCTTCTACAGGGAGTTCTAATGAAAAACTGTTTTTT. Translating gives CSASTGSSNEKLFF. The genes are TRBV20-1 and TRBJ1-4; TRBD1 might be the D (6 bases). The CDR3 loop spans 14 amino acids. Looked up from germline, CDR1 is DFQATT and CDR2 is SNEGSKA (reference sequence). The ends were cut back, 5 bases at V and 3 bases at J, with 13 bases in the middle.

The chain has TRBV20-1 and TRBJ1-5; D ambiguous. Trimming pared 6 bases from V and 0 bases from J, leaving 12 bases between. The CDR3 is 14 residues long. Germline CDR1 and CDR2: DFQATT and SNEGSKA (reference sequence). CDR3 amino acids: CSAAAHYSNQPQHF. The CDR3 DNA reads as TGCAGTGCAGCCGCTCATTATAGCAATCAGCCCCAGCATTTT.

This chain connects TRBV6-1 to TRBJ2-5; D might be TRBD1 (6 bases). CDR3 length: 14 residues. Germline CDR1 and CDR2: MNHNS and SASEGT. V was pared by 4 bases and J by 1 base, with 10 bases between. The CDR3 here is CASSGTGTQETQYF. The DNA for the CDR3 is TGTGCCAGCAGTGGTACAGGGACCCAAGAGACCCAGTACTTC.

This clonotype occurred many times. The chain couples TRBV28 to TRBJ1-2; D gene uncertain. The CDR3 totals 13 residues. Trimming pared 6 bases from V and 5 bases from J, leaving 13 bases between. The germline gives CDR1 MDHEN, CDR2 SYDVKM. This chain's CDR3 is CASSPRTAYGYTF. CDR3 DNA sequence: TGTGCCAGCAGCCCCCGGACCGCGTATGGCTACACCTTC.

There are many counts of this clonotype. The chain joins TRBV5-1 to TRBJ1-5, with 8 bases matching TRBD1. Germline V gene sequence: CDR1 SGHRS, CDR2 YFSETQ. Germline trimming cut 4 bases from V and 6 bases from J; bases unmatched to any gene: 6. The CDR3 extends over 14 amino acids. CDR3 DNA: TGCGCCAGCAGCACAGGACAGGGCGGTCAGCCCCAGCATTTT. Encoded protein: CASSTGQGGQPQHF.

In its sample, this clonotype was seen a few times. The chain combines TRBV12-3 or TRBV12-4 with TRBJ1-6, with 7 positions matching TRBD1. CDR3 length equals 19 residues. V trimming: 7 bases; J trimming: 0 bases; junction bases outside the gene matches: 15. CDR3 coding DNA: TGTGCCAGCAACTATGCGGGGACAGCCAAAAGCTCCTATAATTCACCCCTCCACTTT. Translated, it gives CASNYAGTAKSSYNSPLHF.